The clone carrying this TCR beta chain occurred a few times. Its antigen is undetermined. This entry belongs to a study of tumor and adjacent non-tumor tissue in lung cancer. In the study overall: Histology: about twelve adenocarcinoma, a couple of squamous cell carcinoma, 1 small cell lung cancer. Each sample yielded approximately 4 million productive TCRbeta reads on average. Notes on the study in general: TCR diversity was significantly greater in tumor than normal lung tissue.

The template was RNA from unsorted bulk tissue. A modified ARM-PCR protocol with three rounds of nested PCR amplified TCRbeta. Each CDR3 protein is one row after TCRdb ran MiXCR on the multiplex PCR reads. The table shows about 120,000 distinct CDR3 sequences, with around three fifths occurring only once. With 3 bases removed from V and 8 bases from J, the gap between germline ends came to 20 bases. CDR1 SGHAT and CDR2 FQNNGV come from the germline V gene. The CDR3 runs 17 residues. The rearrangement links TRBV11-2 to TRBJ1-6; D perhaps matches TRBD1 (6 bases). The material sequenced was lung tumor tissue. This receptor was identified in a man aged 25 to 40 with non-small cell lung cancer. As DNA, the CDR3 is TGTGCCAGCAGCTTTAGGGCATCAGGGGTTAGTGATTCACCCCTCCACTTT. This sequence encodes CASSFRASGVSDSPLHF.